The rows below give T cell receptor beta chains drawn from one sample of a study of T cell responses to AZD1222 COVID-19 vaccine. This table comes from immunoSEQ multiplex PCR, and its TCRdb copy is limited to in-frame clones, with some not included. This sample has approximately 110,000 clones, with approximately 90% found just once. Sequenced material: peripheral blood, taken on day 0 of AZD1222 vaccination. The receptors originated from an adult in good health. Each CDR3 is given without its conserved first and last residue. The size entry is marked missing in some rows and otherwise reads once, few, many or a size class.

clone_size | j_call | v_call | cdr3_aa
. | TRBJ2-7 | TRBV29-1 | SVEGSDRGRSYEQY
. | TRBJ2-1 | TRBV6-4 | ASSLRRGGHEQF
. | TRBJ2-4 | TRBV19 | ASSETVGDIQY
. | TRBJ1-1 | TRBV29-1 | SVGKGDTEAF
. | TRBJ1-1 | TRBV25-1 | ASRRQGVDEAF
. | TRBJ2-7 | TRBV5-1 | ASRPSIGYEQY
. | TRBJ2-7 | TRBV7-2 | ASSPQWGNEQY
. | TRBJ2-2 | TRBV7-8 | ASSLTVSADGHRGAV
. | TRBJ2-1 | TRBV7-8 | ASSTRLAGGKEQF
. | TRBJ1-2 | TRBV6-2/TRBV6-3 | ASSLDRTYGYT
. | TRBJ2-1 | TRBV7-9 | ASRSGNEQF
. | TRBJ1-3 | TRBV7-9 | ASSPIGGNTIY
. | TRBJ2-3 | TRBV3-1/TRBV3-2 | ASSQAAGGPTDTQY
. | TRBJ2-5 | TRBV19 | ASRTSGSETQY
. | TRBJ2-3 | TRBV7-9 | ASSLGTGSTDTQY
. | TRBJ2-5 | TRBV12-3/TRBV12-4 | ASTQTGAETQY
. | TRBJ1-6 | TRBV27 | ASSLGQVNSPLH
once | TRBJ2-3 | TRBV27 | ASSPLAGAADTQY
once | TRBJ2-1 | TRBV11-1 | ASSRTSGSYNEQF
. | TRBJ2-2 | TRBV7-9 | ASNQGAGTGELF
. | TRBJ2-1 | TRBV28 | ASSLGLAGEYNEQF
. | TRBJ1-5 | TRBV7-9 | ASSLWGDNQPQH
. | TRBJ1-2 | TRBV30 | AWSPGAGPNYGYT
. | TRBJ1-2 | TRBV19 | ASSIVGPRGYT
. | TRBJ1-5 | TRBV12-3/TRBV12-4 | ASSLTGNQPQH
. | TRBJ2-5 | TRBV20-1 | SARWGETQY
. | TRBJ2-7 | TRBV19 | ASRGTGGSYEQY
. | TRBJ2-3 | TRBV6-2/TRBV6-3 | ASSQTSGRAADTQY
. | TRBJ2-5 | TRBV27 | ASSLGREWKTQY
. | TRBJ2-3 | TRBV30 | AWIRGQGTDTQY
. | TRBJ1-2 | TRBV3-1/TRBV3-2 | ASSQDWWGNYGYT
. | TRBJ1-1 | TRBV6-2/TRBV6-3 | ASSYYARTDQMSKAF
many | TRBJ2-7 | TRBV6-1 | ASSVSVRGTLSYEQY
. | TRBJ2-1 | TRBV18 | ASSPRLREADNEQF
few | TRBJ1-2 | TRBV28 | ASSFPRLRDRAKTRYGYT
. | TRBJ2-7 | TRBV23-1 | ASSRGQDFEEQY
. | TRBJ2-6 | TRBV19 | ASKAPPVELPGANVLT
. | TRBJ1-5 | TRBV28 | ASTRGGASNQPQH
. | TRBJ1-1 | TRBV7-9 | ASSLRGTNTEAF
. | TRBJ2-3 | TRBV3-1/TRBV3-2 | ASSPDPAGTTDTQY
. | TRBJ2-7 | TRBV5-4 | ASSMGDGYEQY
once | TRBJ2-1 | TRBV27 | ASRPPPGLALPVQF
. | TRBJ2-7 | TRBV6-5 | ASRGRGDEQY
. | TRBJ1-2 | TRBV6-1 | ASSEVSGRKIGYT
once | TRBJ2-3 | TRBV19 | ASSVGNTGGTDTQY
. | TRBJ1-2 | TRBV28 | ASTDRTYGYT
. | TRBJ1-1 | TRBV12-3/TRBV12-4 | ASSFYSEAF
. | TRBJ2-5 | TRBV27 | ASSLSSPRETQY
. | TRBJ2-2 | TRBV5-1 | ASSRASGNTGELF
. | TRBJ2-7 | TRBV13 | ASSPEDSYEQY
. | TRBJ2-7 | TRBV28 | ASSLTLGWDEQY
. | TRBJ1-2 | TRBV19 | ASSILVLGYGYT
. | TRBJ1-1 | TRBV19 | ASSIGDMNTEAF
. | TRBJ2-2 | TRBV6-2/TRBV6-3 | ASSSTSGGDTGELF
. | TRBJ2-7 | TRBV7-9 | ASGREFEQY
. | TRBJ1-1 | TRBV28 | ASREGQLNTEAF
few | TRBJ1-1 | TRBV5-1 | ASSFQGVGAF
. | TRBJ2-5 | TRBV6-5 | ASSPLALEETQY
. | TRBJ2-7 | TRBV2 | ASSIYEQY
. | TRBJ2-7 | TRBV5-5 | ASSLGGRSSYEQY